These 16 T cell receptor beta chains were sequenced from one sample in a study of T cell responses to AZD1222 COVID-19 vaccine (dated by TCRdb to about 2021). Library prep was done by the immunoSEQ multiplex PCR assay. TCRdb carries this immuneACCESS record with in-frame sequences only. Its versions omit some clonotypes, under half of them owing to an unresolved V gene in the studies checked, with the rest unexplained. The sample yields about 140,000 clones; over 85% were counted once. Clones ranked in the top ten supply 0.85% to 0.95% of the sample. Reading the label with the study, this specimen's time point is: baseline before first vaccination. The intended sense of this specimen's treatment or condition label: meningococcal conjugate vaccine given as trial control. Sequenced here: peripheral blood, sampled on day 0 of MenACWY control vaccination. The receptor set was obtained from an adult in good health.

The chain recombines TRBV21-1 with TRBJ1-1; TRBD1, the table's D call, lacks a check against the DNA. TRBV21-1 is labeled a pseudogene. The CDR3 totals 18 residues. The CDR3 coding sequence is TGTGCCAGCAGCTCAATCGGCCAGGGTGGCTTTATGAACACTGAAGCTTTCTTT. Amino acids: CASSSIGQGGFMNTEAFF.

A remark on this clone: This CDR3 is also generated by other DNA sequences in the sample. For the CDR3, the DNA is TGTGCCAGCTCACCACAAGAAAATCAGCCCCAGCATTTT. This sequence encodes CASSPQENQPQHF. This chain uses TRBV18 with TRBJ1-5; D not certain. CDR3 size: 13 residues. Trimming stripped 1 base from V and 4 bases from J, with 5 bases between. CDR1 and CDR2 (germline): KGHSH, LQKENI.

This clone appeared a few times. This rearrangement joins TRBV30 to TRBJ2-7; no firm D call. V shed 2 bases and J shed 5 bases, with 10 bases lying between them. CDR1 and CDR2 from the germline V gene are GTSNPN and SVGIG (reference sequence). This CDR3 spans 12 amino acids. The CDR3 sequence is CAWSLTFNEQYF. For the CDR3, the DNA is TGTGCCTGGAGTTTGACTTTTAACGAGCAGTACTTC. Looking up the rest from reference TRBV30 and TRBJ2-7 gives the full variable domain: SQTIHQWPATLVQPVGSPLSLECTVEGTSNPNLYWYRQAAGRGLQLLFYSVGIGQISSEVPQNLSASRPQDRQFILSSKKLLLSDSGFYLCAWSLTFNEQYFGPGTRLTVT.

The chain carries TRBV6-6 and TRBJ1-2, with a tentative D call TRBD1 (6 bases). Trimming stripped 4 bases from V and 8 bases from J, with 11 bases between. Germline loops: CDR1 MNHNY, CDR2 SVGAGI (reference sequence). The CDR3 runs 12 residues. CDR3 in DNA: TGTGCCAGCAGTTTGATGACAGGCGGCTACACCTTC. Translation gives CASSLMTGGYTF.

The chain joins TRBV7-3 to TRBJ2-2; 9 bases fit TRBD2. CDR3 length: 16 amino acids. The germline V gene encodes CDR1 SGHTA and CDR2 FQGTGA. V lost 3 bases, J lost 4 bases, and 6 bases stayed unmatched. The CDR3 DNA reads TGTGCCAGCAGCTTTTTAGCGGGAGAAGGCACCGGGGAGCTGTTTTTT. This encodes CASSFLAGEGTGELFF.

This chain uses TRBV10-3 with TRBJ1-6, with TRBD1 matching 7 bases. V dropped 7 bases and J dropped 7; count of bases not matched to a gene: 4. CDR1 is ENHRY, CDR2 SYGVKD, per germline. The CDR3 loop spans 13 amino acids. Here the CDR3 reads CAITGQENSPLHF. The CDR3 DNA is TGTGCCATCACTGGACAGGAAAATTCACCCCTCCACTTT.

The V and J genes are TRBV9 and TRBJ2-1, with unresolved D. CDR3 size: 13 residues. The germline CDR1 and CDR2 sequences are SGDLS and YYNGEE. V dropped 3 bases and J dropped 4 bases, with 8 bases sitting between them. The CDR3 bases are TGTGCCAGCAGCGGGTCGACTTACAATGAGCAGTTCTTC. Protein sequence: CASSGSTYNEQFF. The full variable domain, in which reference TRBV9 and TRBJ2-1 provide the parts outside the CDR3, is DSGVTQTPKHLITATGQRVTLRCSPRSGDLSVYWYQQSLDQGLQFLIQYYNGEERAKGNILERFSAQQFPDLHSELNLSSLELGDSALYFCASSGSTYNEQFFGPGTRLTVL.

This clone has just a few counts. CDR3 region: CASSLGTSGGRYSYEQYF. DNA for the CDR3: TGTGCCAGCAGCCTAGGGACTAGCGGGGGCCGATACTCCTACGAGCAGTACTTC. The chain couples TRBV9 to TRBJ2-7, with 14 bases identical to TRBD2. Germline V gene data show CDR1 as SGDLS and CDR2 as YYNGEE. This CDR3 comprises 18 residues. With 4 bases clipped from V and 0 bases from J, the junction kept 9 bases outside the gene matches.

The V gene is TRBV6-2 or TRBV6-3, the J gene TRBJ1-1; the D gene is possibly TRBD1 (6 bases). Germline lookup yields CDR1 MNHEY and CDR2 SVGEGT. This CDR3 contains 14 residues. V lost 0 bases to trimming and J lost 2 bases, with 7 bases between them. CDR3 nucleotide sequence: TGTGCCAGCAGTTACTCACAGGGCAACACTGAAGCTTTCTTT. It yields the protein CASSYSQGNTEAFF.

V usage is TRBV19 and J usage is TRBJ1-1; tentatively, D is TRBD1 (5 bases). CDR3 length: 14 residues. The V end was cut by 6 bases, the J end by 1 base, with 12 bases between. Germline-derived CDR1 and CDR2 are LNHDA and SQIVND (reference sequence). This chain's CDR3 is CASRVRGENTEAFF. The CDR3 DNA follows: TGTGCCAGTAGGGTGAGGGGAGAGAACACTGAAGCTTTCTTT.

CDR3 nucleotide sequence: TGTGCCAGCAGCCAAGGGACTAGCGGGGGGTACGAGCAGTACTTC. It yields the protein CASSQGTSGGYEQYF. V gene TRBV4-2 combines with J gene TRBJ2-7, with 14 bases fitting TRBD2. V lost 1 base, J lost 4 bases, and 0 bases stayed unmatched. CDR1 is LGHNA, CDR2 YNFKEQ, per germline. The CDR3 extends over 15 amino acids.

The V and J genes are TRBV10-3 and TRBJ1-2, with TRBD1 identical over 8 bases. CDR3 length: 17 residues. Germline CDR1 is ENHRY and CDR2 is SYGVKD. V was clipped by 3 bases and J by 0 bases; unmatched bases: 9. The CDR3 region has the DNA TGTGCCATCAGTGAAGGTTGGCAGGGGGCCCCTAACTATGGCTACACCTTC. This translates into CAISEGWQGAPNYGYTF.

The rearrangement uses TRBV27 and TRBJ1-5; D is uncertain. V gave up 5 bases and J gave up 7 bases, with 15 bases separating them. The CDR3 runs 14 residues. The germline gives CDR1 MNHEY, CDR2 SMNVEV (reference sequence). For the CDR3, the DNA is TGTGCCAGCAGTGCAACTATACCGGGGCAGCCCCAGCATTTT. This translates into CASSATIPGQPQHF.

The V call is TRBV4-2, the J call TRBJ1-4; 10 bases match TRBD1. The CDR3 is 18 amino acids. The germline V gene has CDR1 LGHNA and CDR2 YNFKEQ. V gave up 0 bases and J gave up 3 bases; unmatched junction bases: 7. The CDR3 region has the DNA TGTGCCAGCAGCCAAGATAACCCCGGGACAGGGGCTAATGAAAAACTGTTTTTT. Translating gives CASSQDNPGTGANEKLFF.

The chain is built from TRBV15 and TRBJ1-4, with a possible D match to TRBD1 (5 bases). Germline assignment: CDR1 LNHNV and CDR2 YYDKDF (reference sequence). V lost 1 base to trimming and J lost 5 bases, with 5 bases between them. This CDR3 region has 13 residues. The CDR3 coding sequence is TGTGCCACCAGCAGAGGGGGGAATGAAAAACTGTTTTTT. It translates to CATSRGGNEKLFF. Full variable domain (missing parts from reference TRBV15 and TRBJ1-4): DAMVIQNPRYQVTQFGKPVTLSCSQTLNHNVMYWYQQKSSQAPKLLFHYYDKDFNNEADTPDNFQSRRPNTSFCFLDIRSPGLGDTAMYLCATSRGGNEKLFFGSGTQLSVL.

The chain couples TRBV30 to TRBJ1-3; D is ambiguous. The CDR3 has 14 residues. Looked up from germline, CDR1 is GTSNPN and CDR2 is SVGIG (reference sequence). V shed 4 bases and J shed 5 bases, with 15 bases lying between them. CDR3 sequence (DNA): TGTGCCTGGAATTCGGTGGGGTACAGAAACACCATATATTTT. Encoded protein: CAWNSVGYRNTIYF. The whole variable domain, filled in from reference TRBV30 and TRBJ1-3, reads SQTIHQWPATLVQPVGSPLSLECTVEGTSNPNLYWYRQAAGRGLQLLFYSVGIGQISSEVPQNLSASRPQDRQFILSSKKLLLSDSGFYLCAWNSVGYRNTIYFGEGSWLTVV.